This TCR beta chain stems from a study of vaccination and CD4 T cells after COVID-19. As to treatment: roughly ten-day PBMC culture with coronavirus spike peptide pools or control peptides (ViraFEST assay). Oncomine TCR Beta short-read sequencing was applied to DNA from cultured CD4+ T cells. TCRdb analysed the PCR reads with MiXCR anew, one entry per CDR3 protein. The table has about 14,000 distinct CDR3 sequences, about a third seen once. About this clonotype itself: Its antigen remains unknown.

Germline CDR1 reads SGHVS; CDR2 reads FQNEAQ. The CDR3 sequence is 16 residues long. The germline V and J ends were trimmed by 5 bases and 0 bases, with 14 bases remaining between them. The TCR was taken from a human donor with COVID-19. Sequences were obtained from cultured CD4+ T cells from blood. This chain uses TRBV7-8 with TRBJ1-3; the D gene is possibly TRBD1 (6 bases). CDR3 region: CASSARRQDSGNTIYF. The DNA of the CDR3 is TGTGCCAGCAGCGCGAGGAGACAGGACTCTGGAAACACCATATATTTT.